This T cell receptor (beta chain) was recovered during a study of prognosis after radiotherapy for stage I lung cancer. The wider study: The enrollment of patients with stage I non-small cell lung cancer occurred between early 2018 and early 2019.

Template was genomic DNA; TCR beta CDR3 amplified in two multiplex PCR rounds. Primers (each specific to one TRBV or TRBJ gene) were used in first-round PCR. TCRdb re-derived calls from the multiplex PCR reads in MiXCR, one entry per CDR3 protein. The sample holds some 34,000 distinct CDR3 sequences, about 34% seen once. Worth noting for this clonotype: What it recognizes is unknown.

Overall study findings and caveats: Patients who had metastases reportedly showed TRBV and TRBJ gene usage that varied from that of patients who did not.

The patient cohort was node-negative on CT and PET/CT, with no prior chemotherapy, radiotherapy or other malignancies. Germline V gene lookup returns CDR1 LGHNA and CDR2 YNFKEQ. V trimming: 3 bases; J trimming: 8 bases; junction bases outside the gene matches: 2. The CDR3 is 14 amino acids. This TCR was recovered from a donor over 45 with non-small cell lung cancer. The chain joins TRBV4-2 to TRBJ2-1; 12 nucleotides match TRBD2. Sequencing used PBMCs, obtained before or after stereotactic body radiation therapy (not recorded which). Here the CDR3 reads CASSQASGRDEQFF. The CDR3 DNA follows: TGTGCCAGCAGCCAGGCTAGCGGGAGGGATGAGCAGTTCTTC.